This T cell receptor beta chain was recorded in a study of T cells in Graves' hyperthyroidism and ophthalmopathy. Ophthalmopathy cases scored 3 or more on the Clinical Activity Score and 4 or more on NOSPECS grade, with duration below 3 months. V was pared by 5 bases and J by 4 bases, with 8 bases between. This CDR3 has 12 residues. The germline V gene has CDR1 PRHDT and CDR2 FYEKMQ (reference sequence). This clonotype was detected ten times or more. The investigators amplified TCR beta CDR3 regions from RNA transcripts. In the first-round RT-PCR of the TCR CDR3, the HTBI primer set was used. A single record per CDR3 protein comes from TCRdb applying MiXCR to the multiplex PCR reads. Of 450,000 to 650,000 distinct CDR3 sequences in the sample, roughly 15% were seen once.

Sequencing was performed on blood. V usage is TRBV13 and J usage is TRBJ1-1; D is undetermined. This receptor was obtained from a woman between 18 and 29 years old with Graves' ophthalmopathy. CDR3 in DNA: TGTGCCAGCAGCCTCCTGACCACTGAAGCTTTCTTT. As protein: CASSLLTTEAFF.